Below, 17 T cell receptor beta chains from the same sample are listed, as sequenced in a study of blood T cell repertoires in COVID-19 (dated by TCRdb to 2018 to 2020). The library was built by means of the immunoSEQ multiplex PCR assay. The immuneACCESS repertoire file appears here via TCRdb, limited to in-frame rearrangements. These files lack a portion of the clones; in checked studies, under half of the deficit traces to unresolved V genes, and the cause of the others is not known. This sample holds approximately 160,000 clones; roughly 90% were observed only once. The top ten clones comprise approximately 0.5% of the sample. Sequencing was done on a sample of peripheral blood. Receptor source: a man aged 45-65 years with acute or convalescent COVID-19.

This chain connects TRBV2 to TRBJ2-2, with D possibly TRBD1 on 6 matching bases. Germline V gene data show CDR1 as SNHLY and CDR2 as FYNNEI. Trimming left V 10 bases short and J 1 base short, with 13 bases between. CDR3 length: 14 amino acids. CDR3 loop: CATRAGENTGELFF. The CDR3 DNA reads as TGTGCCACCAGGGCAGGGGAGAACACCGGGGAGCTGTTTTTT.

This clone was detected only a few times. This sequence joins TRBV7-2 and TRBJ1-5; 7 bases map to TRBD1. The germline V gene encodes CDR1 SGHTA and CDR2 FQGNSA. The V segment lost 2 bases and the J segment 6 bases; nucleotides outside the gene matches: 10. The CDR3 loop spans 16 amino acids. The CDR3 spells CASSLLRVTGRQPQHF. Here the CDR3 DNA reads TGTGCCAGCAGCTTACTTCGGGTGACAGGGCGTCAGCCCCAGCATTTT. The whole variable domain, remainder taken from reference TRBV7-2 and TRBJ1-5, is GAGVSQSPSNKVTEKGKDVELRCDPISGHTALYWYRQSLGQGLEFLIYFQGNSAPDKSGLPSDRFSAERTGGSVSTLTIQRTQQEDSAVYLCASSLLRVTGRQPQHFGDGTRLSIL.

The chain couples TRBV11-2 to TRBJ1-3; 12 bases agree with TRBD1. Germline V gene sequence: CDR1 SGHAT, CDR2 FQNNGV. The length of the CDR3 is 17 residues. With 3 bases clipped from V and 1 base from J, the junction kept 4 bases outside the gene matches. The CDR3 protein is CASSLLGQGASGNTIYF. In DNA, the CDR3 is TGTGCCAGCAGCTTGCTGGGACAGGGGGCTTCTGGAAACACCATATATTTT.

The genes are TRBV5-1 and TRBJ2-2; 7 positions agree with TRBD2. The CDR3 length is 15 residues. Looked up from germline, CDR1 is SGHRS and CDR2 is YFSETQ. V trimming: 7 bases; J trimming: 4 bases; junction bases outside the gene matches: 10. CDR3 DNA sequence: TGCGCCAGCGGCCTACAACTAGCGACCACCGGGGAGCTGTTTTTT. It translates to CASGLQLATTGELFF.

The chain couples TRBV5-1 to TRBJ2-6; D may be TRBD1 (5 bases). There are 15 residues in the CDR3. Germline CDR1 reads SGHRS; CDR2 reads YFSETQ. The ends were cut back, 4 bases at V and 1 base at J, with 9 bases in the middle. In DNA form, the CDR3 reads TGCGCCAGCAGCGCAGGGCAGTCTGGGGCCAACGTCCTGACTTTC. This codes for CASSAGQSGANVLTF.

The V and J genes are TRBV28 and TRBJ2-7, with D possibly matching TRBD2 (5 bases). Trimming left V 4 bases short and J 0 bases short, with 19 bases between. The germline gives CDR1 MDHEN, CDR2 SYDVKM. This CDR3 comprises 17 residues. The CDR3 sequence is CASSSLVRGESSYEQYV. The CDR3 nucleotides read TGTGCCAGCAGTTCATTGGTCCGGGGTGAGAGCTCCTACGAGCAGTACGTC.

The chain carries TRBV5-1 and TRBJ2-3; 9 bases are a match to TRBD1. CDR1 is SGHRS, CDR2 YFSETQ, per germline. The CDR3 is 18 amino acids. V lost 3 bases to trimming and J lost 2 bases; unmatched junction nucleotides: 13. In DNA form, the CDR3 reads TGCGCCAGCAGCTGGGGACAGGGTGGGGTAGTCGTCACAGATACGCAGTATTTT. Translation gives CASSWGQGGVVVTDTQYF.

In regard to this clone: Within the sample, other DNA sequences also encode this same CDR3. V is TRBV5-5 and J is TRBJ2-7; no clear D. The CDR3 sequence is 13 residues long. The germline V gene has CDR1 SGHKS and CDR2 YYEKEE (reference sequence). Trimming pared 0 bases from V and 3 bases from J, leaving 7 bases between. CDR3 in amino acids: CASSLDRYYEQYV. CDR3 nucleotides: TGTGCCAGCAGCTTGGATCGGTACTACGAGCAGTACGTC.

This clone was picked up one time. This sequence joins TRBV7-9 and TRBJ1-4; D possibly corresponds to TRBD1 (6 bases). Germline V gene lookup returns CDR1 SEHNR and CDR2 FQNEAQ (reference sequence). V gave up 5 bases and J gave up 5 bases, with 21 bases separating them. The CDR3 is 17 amino acids. CDR3 DNA: TGTGCCAGCAGCCAGGCCACCGGGACACTGGGAAATGAAAAACTGTTTTTT. Protein: CASSQATGTLGNEKLFF.

The V and J genes are TRBV6-1 and TRBJ2-2, with D tentatively TRBD2 (5 bases). Deletions cut 3 bases from V and 9 bases from J, with 11 bases between. The CDR3 spans 13 residues. In germline, CDR1 is MNHNS, CDR2 SASEGT. The CDR3 loop is CASSEGVRRELFF. The CDR3 DNA is TGTGCCAGCAGTGAGGGAGTCCGTCGGGAGCTGTTTTTT.

The rearrangement joins TRBV3-1 (or the pseudogene TRBV3-2) to TRBJ2-5; 9 bases match TRBD2. The CDR3 extends over 15 amino acids. With 3 bases clipped from V and 5 bases from J, the junction kept 7 bases outside the gene matches. Per the germline V gene, CDR1 is LGHDT and CDR2 is YNNKEL (reference sequence). CDR3 coding DNA: TGTGCCAGCAGCCATAGCGAGCGGGGGGTTGAGACCCAGTACTTC. It specifies CASSHSERGVETQYF.

This clone showed up just once. The rearrangement uses TRBV10-3 and TRBJ2-7; 12 nucleotides align to TRBD2. Germline values: CDR1 ENHRY, CDR2 SYGVKD. J lost 4 bases, V lost 1 base, and 2 bases had no gene match. The length of the CDR3 is 15 residues. The DNA for the CDR3 is TGTGCCATCAGTGAGTTGACTAGCGGGAGTTACGAGCAGTACTTC. It codes for CAISELTSGSYEQYF.

This clone appeared a single time. V usage is TRBV7-6 and J usage is TRBJ2-1; TRBD2 matches 10 bases. There are 17 residues in the CDR3. CDR1 SGHVS and CDR2 FNYEAQ come from the germline V gene. Trimming took 4 bases from V and 0 from J; bases not matched to a gene: 6. The DNA for the CDR3 is TGTGCCAGCAGCTCTAATATAGCGGGGGGCTCCTACAATGAGCAGTTCTTC. Its protein is CASSSNIAGGSYNEQFF.

This clone ranks as medium-sized. The chain joins TRBV11-3 to TRBJ2-2; possible D gene TRBD1, 6 bases. Germline loops: CDR1 SGHNT, CDR2 YENEEA. Trimming removed 5 bases at V and 6 bases at J, with 10 bases between. The CDR3 contains 13 residues. CDR3 protein: CASSAGVAGELFF. CDR3 bases: TGTGCCAGCAGCGCAGGGGTAGCCGGGGAGCTGTTTTTT.

This rearrangement joins TRBV13 to TRBJ1-1, with D unresolved. This CDR3 is 12 amino acids long. V gave up 5 bases and J gave up 6 bases, with 10 bases separating them. Germline CDR1 and CDR2: PRHDT and FYEKMQ (reference sequence). The CDR3 DNA reads TGTGCCAGCAGCCCATCATTTCCTGAAGCTTTCTTT. Its translation: CASSPSFPEAFF.

The rearrangement uses TRBV7-8 and TRBJ1-2; 8 bases map to TRBD1. This CDR3 is built from 16 residues. With V trimmed by 4 bases and J by 2 bases, 9 bases remained unmatched. Germline V CDR1 and CDR2: SGHVS, FQNEAQ. The DNA for the CDR3 is TGTGCCAGCAGCTCGTTGGCGGACAGGGCCAACTATGGCTACACCTTC. Translated, it gives CASSSLADRANYGYTF.

This chain links TRBV6-6 with TRBJ1-5; 7 bases are a match to TRBD1. The CDR3 is 16 amino acids. Losses at the gene ends were 1 base for V and 6 bases for J; bases not matched to a gene: 9. Germline CDR1 reads MNHNY; CDR2 reads SVGAGI (reference sequence). DNA of the CDR3: TGTGCCAGCAGTTACTATTCTTCGGCAGGGGGTCAGCCCCAGCATTTT. Translation gives CASSYYSSAGGQPQHF.